The clone carrying this T cell receptor (beta chain) occurred a few times. Its target is unknown. 5'RACE template switching generated TCR cDNA, adding a universal primer site and UMIs. TCRdb fed the 5' RACE reads into MiXCR, producing one record per CDR3 protein. The sample shows 400,000 or so distinct CDR3 sequences, roughly 10% of them seen only once. The sample comes from a study of T cells after yellow fever vaccination. Study-level information: When fractions had low cell numbers, they were prepared with SMART-Seq v4 Ultra Low Input.

Study-wide results and limits: The secondary response peaked faster, at day 5 versus 15, but was weaker.

Per germline, CDR1 SGHAT and CDR2 FQNNGV. CDR3 length: 14 residues. Trimming pared 1 base from V and 5 bases from J, leaving 10 bases between. The genes are TRBV11-2 and TRBJ2-3; D perhaps matches TRBD2 (6 bases). The TCR originated in a man younger than 35 who received the YFV17D yellow fever vaccine. The source material was PBMCs, sampled on the day of the first yellow fever vaccination. The CDR3 region has the DNA TGTGCCAGCAGCTTAGTACCCGGGGGAGATACGCAGTATTTT. This sequence encodes CASSLVPGGDTQYF.